The present TCR beta chain was sequenced within a study of blood T cell repertoires in COVID-19. Unmatched junction bases numbered 11, after V lost 3 bases and J lost 6 bases. The CDR3 covers 15 residues. The germline CDR1 and CDR2 sequences are SGHRS and YFSETQ. TCRdb keeps only in-frame clones here, not all; method: immunoSEQ multiplex PCR. The repertoire holds fewer than 200,000 clones, with approximately 91% as singletons. The chain joins TRBV5-1 to TRBJ1-1; 7 bases agree with TRBD1. The receptor comes from a man aged 18 to 35 with COVID-19, enrolled during active disease. Sequences were obtained from peripheral blood. CDR3 sequence (DNA): TGCGCCAGCAGCTCTTATTCAGGGGGAGGCGCTGAAGCTTTCTTT. This encodes CASSSYSGGGAEAFF. Full variable domain (outside the CDR3, taken from reference TRBV5-1 and TRBJ1-1): KAGVTQTPRYLIKTRGQQVTLSCSPISGHRSVSWYQQTPGQGLQFLFEYFSETQRNKGNFPGRFSGRQFSNSRSEMNVSTLELGDSALYLCASSSYSGGGAEAFFGQGTRLTVV.